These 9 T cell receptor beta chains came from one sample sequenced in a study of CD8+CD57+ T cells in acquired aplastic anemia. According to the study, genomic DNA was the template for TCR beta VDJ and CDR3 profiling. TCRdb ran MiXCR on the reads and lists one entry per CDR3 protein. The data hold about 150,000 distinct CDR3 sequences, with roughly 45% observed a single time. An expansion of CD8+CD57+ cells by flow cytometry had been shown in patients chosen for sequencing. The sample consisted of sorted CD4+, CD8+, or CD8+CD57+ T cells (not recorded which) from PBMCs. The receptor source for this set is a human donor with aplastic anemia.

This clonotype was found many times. The CDR3, as DNA: TGCGCCAGCAGCGTAGGACAAGATAACACCATATATTTT. Encoded protein: CASSVGQDNTIYF. This chain joins TRBV5-1 and TRBJ1-3; the D gene is possibly TRBD1 (5 bases). The CDR3 contains 13 residues. Trimming removed 4 bases at V and 7 bases at J, with 12 bases between. The germline V gene encodes CDR1 SGHRS and CDR2 YFSETQ.

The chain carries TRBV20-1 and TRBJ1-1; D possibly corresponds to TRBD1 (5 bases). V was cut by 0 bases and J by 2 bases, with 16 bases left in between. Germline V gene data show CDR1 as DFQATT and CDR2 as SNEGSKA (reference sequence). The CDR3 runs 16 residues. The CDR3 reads CSARDGRKQENTEAFF. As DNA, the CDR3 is TGCAGTGCTAGAGATGGTCGGAAACAGGAAAACACTGAAGCTTTCTTT.

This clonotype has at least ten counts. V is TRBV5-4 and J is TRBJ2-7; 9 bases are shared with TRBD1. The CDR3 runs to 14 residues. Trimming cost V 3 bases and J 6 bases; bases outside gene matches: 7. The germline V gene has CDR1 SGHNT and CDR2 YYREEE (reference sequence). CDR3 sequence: CASSYGTGSSEQYV. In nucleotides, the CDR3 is TGTGCCAGCAGCTACGGGACAGGGTCGTCCGAGCAGTACGTC.

The CDR3 bases are TGCAGCGCCCGACTAGCTTCCGAGCAGTACTTC. Amino acids: CSARLASEQYF. The chain links TRBV29-1 to TRBJ2-7, with 7 bases matching TRBD2. Germline CDR1 SQVTM, CDR2 ANQGSEA. The CDR3 totals 11 residues. J gave up 6 bases and V 7 bases, and 6 bases lay outside the gene matches.

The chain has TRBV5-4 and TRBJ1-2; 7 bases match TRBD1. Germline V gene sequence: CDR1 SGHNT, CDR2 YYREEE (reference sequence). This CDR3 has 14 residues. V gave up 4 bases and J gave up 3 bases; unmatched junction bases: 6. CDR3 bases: TGTGCCAGCAGCACCGACAGGGTGGACTATGGCTACACCTTC. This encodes CASSTDRVDYGYTF.

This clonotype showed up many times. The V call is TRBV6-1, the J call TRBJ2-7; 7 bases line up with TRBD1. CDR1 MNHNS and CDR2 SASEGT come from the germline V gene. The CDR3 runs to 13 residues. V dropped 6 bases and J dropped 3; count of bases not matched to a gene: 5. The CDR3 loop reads CASRATGSYEQYV. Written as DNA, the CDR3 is TGTGCCAGCAGGGCGACAGGGAGCTACGAGCAGTACGTC.

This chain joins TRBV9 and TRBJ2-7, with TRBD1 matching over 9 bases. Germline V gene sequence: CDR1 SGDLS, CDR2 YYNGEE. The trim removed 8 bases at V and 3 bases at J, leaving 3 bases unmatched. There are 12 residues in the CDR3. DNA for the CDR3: TGTGCCAGTAAGACAGGGGGCTACGAGCAGTACTTC. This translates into CASKTGGYEQYF.

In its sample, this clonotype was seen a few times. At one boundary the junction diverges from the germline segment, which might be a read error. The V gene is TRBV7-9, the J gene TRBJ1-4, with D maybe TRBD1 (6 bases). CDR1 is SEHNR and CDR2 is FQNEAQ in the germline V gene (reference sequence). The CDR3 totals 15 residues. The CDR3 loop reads CVSSYTGGFNEKLFF. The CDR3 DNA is TGTGTCAGCAGCTACACGGGGGGCTTTAATGAAAAACTGTTTTTT.

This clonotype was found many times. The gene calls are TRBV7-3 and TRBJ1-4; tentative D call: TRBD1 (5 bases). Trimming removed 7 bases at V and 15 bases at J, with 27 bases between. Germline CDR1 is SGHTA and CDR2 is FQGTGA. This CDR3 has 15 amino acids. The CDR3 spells CASIPGGLDEKGVFF. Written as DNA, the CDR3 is TGTGCCAGCATCCCCGGAGGGCTTGATGAAAAAGGGGTGTTTTTT.